This T cell receptor (beta chain) was profiled in a study of blood T cell repertoires in COVID-19. Overall study: The United States, Italy and Spain were the sources of the acute and convalescent COVID-19 samples. Sources were T cells, B-cell-depleted T cells, or PBMCs; the material itself was cDNA or gDNA.

Original processing notes: Amplification of reference gene primers was used by the study to estimate nucleated cell counts. Profiled with immunoSEQ multiplex PCR; TCRdb holds only in-frame clones, not every one. V, J and clone size were drawn from that table, and D and trimming were deduced from the DNA. This sample yields 90,000 to 100,000 clones, of which about 80% are seen a single time; approximately 6.7% belongs to the top ten. J lost 2 bases, V lost 8 bases, and 5 bases had no gene match. The CDR3 runs to 14 residues. The V gene's germline CDR1 is MGHRA and CDR2 YSYEKL. The rearrangement joins TRBV4-1 to TRBJ1-5; 8 bases align to TRBD1. The sequenced material came from peripheral blood. This receptor was identified in a man aged 55-75 years with acute or convalescent COVID-19. The CDR3 nucleotides are TGCGCCAGCGGGCCGGGACAGGGCAATCAGCCCCAGCATTTT. Amino acids: CASGPGQGNQPQHF.